Shown below are 10 T cell receptor beta chains from a single sample sequenced in a study of OX40 agonist ivuxolimab in advanced cancers. Sequenced by immunoSEQ multiplex PCR; TCRdb stores in-frame clones only, minus some. The sample consists of around 92,000 clones, 84% of them appearing once. The sample in question was CD4+ or CD8+ T cells sorted from blood, obtained in a trial of the OX40 agonist ivuxolimab. These receptors were taken from an adult with an advanced solid tumor such as melanoma, head and neck, liver or kidney cancer.

The rearrangement joins TRBV7-2 to TRBJ2-2; D may be TRBD1 (5 bases). Deletions cut 6 bases from V and 7 bases from J, with 9 bases between. CDR1 is SGHTA and CDR2 is FQGNSA in the germline V gene. The CDR3 is made up of 12 amino acids. This CDR3 is CASSQGFGELFF. Written as DNA, the CDR3 is TGTGCCAGCAGTCAGGGATTCGGGGAGCTGTTTTTT.

The chain couples TRBV7-9 to TRBJ2-5, with D possibly matching TRBD1 (6 bases). The germline gives CDR1 SEHNR, CDR2 FQNEAQ (reference sequence). This CDR3 has 15 amino acids. V was cut by 1 base and J by 5 bases, with 14 bases left in between. Written as DNA, the CDR3 is TGTGCCAGCAGCTTAGAGCCAGGGGTGGGGGAGACCCAGTACTTC. This sequence encodes CASSLEPGVGETQYF.

The chain recombines TRBV9 with TRBJ2-3; D is uncertain. The germline gives CDR1 SGDLS, CDR2 YYNGEE. Trimming took 3 bases from V and 1 from J, leaving 12 bases between them. The CDR3 loop spans 15 amino acids. CDR3 sequence (DNA): TGTGCCAGCAGCGCGGAAGCTAGGGGCACAGATACGCAGTATTTT. Translation gives CASSAEARGTDTQYF. The entire variable domain, with the rest obtained from reference TRBV9 and TRBJ2-3, is as follows: DSGVTQTPKHLITATGQRVTLRCSPRSGDLSVYWYQQSLDQGLQFLIQYYNGEERAKGNILERFSAQQFPDLHSELNLSSLELGDSALYFCASSAEARGTDTQYFGPGTRLTVL.

This clone was detected only once. The chain employs TRBV7-2 and TRBJ1-5; 10 bases match TRBD1. Trimming cost V 5 bases and J 3 bases; bases outside gene matches: 4. This CDR3 has 15 amino acids. Per germline, CDR1 SGHTA and CDR2 FQGNSA. The CDR3 DNA is TGTGCCAGCAGCCGGACAGGGGGAGACAATCAGCCCCAGCATTTT. Its protein is CASSRTGGDNQPQHF.

The rearrangement joins TRBV23-1 to TRBJ1-5; weak D call: TRBD1 (6 bases). TRBV23-1 is recorded as an ORF, its role being uncertain. V shed 6 bases and J shed 7 bases, with 13 bases lying between them. The CDR3 contains 13 residues. CDR3 residues: CASSLDSHQPQHF. The CDR3 DNA reads TGCGCCAGCAGCTTGGACAGTCACCAGCCCCAGCATTTT.

The genes are TRBV21-1 and TRBJ2-5. TRBV21-1 is recorded as a pseudogene. This CDR3 is 14 amino acids long. CDR3 coding DNA: TGTGCCAGCAGCCACGATTTGGGGGGCGAGACCCAGTACTTC. Protein: CASSHDLGGETQYF.

The chain recombines TRBV6-5 with TRBJ1-2; the match to TRBD1 covers 7 bases. Trimming removed 5 bases from V and 2 bases from J; junction bases left unmatched: 2. The germline V gene has CDR1 MNHEY and CDR2 SVGAGI. This CDR3 is built from 13 residues. The CDR3 protein is CASSKGQNYGYTF. The CDR3 DNA reads TGTGCCAGCAGTAAGGGACAGAACTATGGCTACACCTTC.

The chain's CDR3 is CASSPTGDEQYF. Written as DNA, the CDR3 is TGTGCCAGCAGCCCGACAGGGGACGAGCAGTACTTC. The chain joins TRBV11-2 to TRBJ2-7, with TRBD1 matching 8 bases. This CDR3 is built from 12 residues. V lost 5 bases to trimming and J lost 5 bases; unmatched junction nucleotides: 2. Per germline, CDR1 SGHAT and CDR2 FQNNGV.

This chain joins TRBV13 and TRBJ2-6; a possible D gene is TRBD1 (6 bases). This CDR3 is built from 15 residues. Germline CDR1 and CDR2: PRHDT and FYEKMQ (reference sequence). Trimming left V 10 bases short and J 3 bases short, with 16 bases between. CDR3 in DNA: TGTGCCACCCGCGTGGGGGCCGGTGGGGCCAACGTCCTGACTTTC. Protein sequence: CATRVGAGGANVLTF.

The chain is built from TRBV6-5 and TRBJ2-2; the D gene is possibly TRBD2 (5 bases). Germline V gene data show CDR1 as MNHEY and CDR2 as SVGAGI. The V end was cut by 2 bases, the J end by 0 bases, with 10 bases between. This CDR3 has 16 residues. The DNA of the CDR3 is TGTGCCAGCAGTTACATAGGGAGCGCGAACACCGGGGAGCTGTTTTTT. Its protein is CASSYIGSANTGELFF.